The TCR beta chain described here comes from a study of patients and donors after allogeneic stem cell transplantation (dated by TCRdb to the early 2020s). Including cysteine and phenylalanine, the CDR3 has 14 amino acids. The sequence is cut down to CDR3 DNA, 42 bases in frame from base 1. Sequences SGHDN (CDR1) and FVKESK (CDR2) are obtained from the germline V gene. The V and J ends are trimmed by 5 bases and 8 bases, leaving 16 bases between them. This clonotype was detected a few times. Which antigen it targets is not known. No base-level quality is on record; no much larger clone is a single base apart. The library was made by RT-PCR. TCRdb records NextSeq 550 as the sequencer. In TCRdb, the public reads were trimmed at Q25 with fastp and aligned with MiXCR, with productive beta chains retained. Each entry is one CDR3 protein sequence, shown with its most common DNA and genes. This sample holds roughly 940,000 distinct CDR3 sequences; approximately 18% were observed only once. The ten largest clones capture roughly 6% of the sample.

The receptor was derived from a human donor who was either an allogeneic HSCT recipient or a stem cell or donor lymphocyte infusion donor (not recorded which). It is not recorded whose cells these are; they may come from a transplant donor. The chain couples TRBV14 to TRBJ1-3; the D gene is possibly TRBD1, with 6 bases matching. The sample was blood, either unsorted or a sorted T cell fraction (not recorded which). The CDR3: CASSYRVEEDTIYF. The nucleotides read TGTGCCAGCAGCTACAGGGTTGAGGAGGACACCATATATTTT.